Presented here are 19 T cell receptor beta chains from one specimen sequenced in a study of T cells in Graves' hyperthyroidism and ophthalmopathy. TCR beta CDR3 region amplification was performed from RNA transcripts. Researchers ran a first-round RT-PCR on the TCR CDR3 using the HTBI primer set. TCRdb fed the multiplex PCR reads into MiXCR, producing one record per CDR3 protein. There are a few hundred thousand distinct CDR3 sequences in the sample; 15% to 20% occur only once, and around 15% lies in the top ten. The sequenced material came from blood. The source of these receptors is a woman aged 40 to 49 with Graves' ophthalmopathy.

V usage is TRBV30 and J usage is TRBJ1-6; the D gene is possibly TRBD1 (6 bases). The CDR3 is 12 amino acids. V lost 4 bases, J lost 7 bases, and 8 bases lay in between. Per the germline V gene, CDR1 is GTSNPN and CDR2 is SVGIG (reference sequence). In DNA form, the CDR3 reads TGTGCCTGGAAGGGGGTGAATTCACCCCTCCACTTT. Protein product: CAWKGVNSPLHF.

V usage is TRBV7-6 and J usage is TRBJ2-4; 8 nucleotides match TRBD1. CDR3 size: 16 residues. Per the germline V gene, CDR1 is SGHVS and CDR2 is FNYEAQ. V lost 5 bases to trimming and J lost 1 base; unmatched junction nucleotides: 7. As DNA, the CDR3 is TGTGCCAGCAGCAATCCAGGGGGCACGGCCAAAAACATTCAGTACTTC. It specifies CASSNPGGTAKNIQYF.

This clonotype has at least ten counts. The chain recombines TRBV7-9 with TRBJ1-1, with TRBD1 identical over 7 bases. Germline CDR1 is SEHNR and CDR2 is FQNEAQ (reference sequence). There are 12 residues in the CDR3. Germline trimming cut 8 bases from V and 4 bases from J; bases unmatched to any gene: 4. Here the CDR3 DNA reads TGTGCCAGCCTGCAGGGGGGCACTGAAGCTTTCTTT. It specifies CASLQGGTEAFF.

This clonotype was seen at least ten times. The genes are TRBV7-2 and TRBJ2-5, with a possible D match to TRBD2 (5 bases). The CDR3 has 14 residues. V lost 6 bases, J lost 7 bases, and 18 bases lay in between. Germline V lookup: CDR1 SGHTA, CDR2 FQGNSA. CDR3 sequence: CASRSSSFRGTQYF. The CDR3 DNA follows: TGTGCCAGCAGAAGCTCTAGCTTCCGGGGGACCCAGTACTTC.

The chain recombines TRBV5-5 with TRBJ2-2, with TRBD2 identical over 8 bases. The CDR3 extends over 16 amino acids. Germline V gene data show CDR1 as SGHKS and CDR2 as YYEKEE (reference sequence). J lost 0 bases, V lost 4 bases, and 5 bases had no gene match. CDR3 sequence reads: CASSRGGRPNTGELFF. The CDR3 DNA reads as TGTGCCAGCAGCCGGGGGGGCCGTCCGAACACCGGGGAGCTGTTTTTT. Full variable domain (missing parts from reference TRBV5-5 and TRBJ2-2): DAGVTQSPTHLIKTRGQQVTLRCSPISGHKSVSWYQQVLGQGPQFIFQYYEKEERGRGNFPDRFSARQFPNYSSELNVNALLLGDSALYLCASSRGGRPNTGELFFGEGSRLTVL.

In this sample, this clonotype turned up many times. The V call is TRBV27, the J call TRBJ2-4; TRBD2 agrees at 10 bases. Germline CDR1 and CDR2: MNHEY and SMNVEV (reference sequence). The length of the CDR3 is 14 residues. V gave up 2 bases and J gave up 8 bases; unmatched junction bases: 3. The DNA for the CDR3 is TGTGCCAGCAGTTTAGGGCTAGCGGGAGACATTCAGTACTTC. Translating gives CASSLGLAGDIQYF.

This clonotype was counted at least ten times. The genes are TRBV6-2 or TRBV6-3 and TRBJ2-5; 9 bases are shared with TRBD2. The V gene end was trimmed by 6 bases and the J gene end by 2 bases; junction bases not matched to a gene: 4. The CDR3 runs 14 residues. Germline CDR1 MNHEY, CDR2 SVGEGT. CDR3 DNA sequence: TGTGCCAGCAGCCCGACTAGCGGTCAAGAGACCCAGTACTTC. It codes for CASSPTSGQETQYF.

In this sample, this clonotype turned up many times. The chain links TRBV28 to TRBJ1-5; no firm D call. The V end lost 3 bases, the J end lost 4 bases, and 13 bases lay between the germline ends. From germline, CDR1 is MDHEN and CDR2 SYDVKM. This CDR3 spans 15 amino acids. CDR3: CASSFLVGVNQPQHF. CDR3 nucleotide sequence: TGTGCCAGCAGTTTTCTAGTCGGAGTGAATCAGCCCCAGCATTTT.

At least ten counts were recorded for this clonotype. The J gene is TRBJ1-1, the V gene TRBV6-5; perhaps TRBD1 as D (5 bases). The V gene's germline CDR1 is MNHEY and CDR2 SVGAGI. The CDR3 is 14 residues long. Trimming left V 4 bases short and J 0 bases short, with 9 bases between. The DNA of the CDR3 is TGTGCCAGCAGTTCGACAGTTTTGAACACTGAAGCTTTCTTT. Its protein product is CASSSTVLNTEAFF.

This clonotype was seen at least ten times. The genes are TRBV20-1 and TRBJ2-5, with D perhaps being TRBD1 or TRBD2 (5 bases each). The CDR3 runs to 15 residues. Trimming pared 2 bases from V and 5 bases from J, leaving 18 bases between. Germline V gene sequence: CDR1 DFQATT, CDR2 SNEGSKA (reference sequence). The CDR3 loop is CSARKEGPGGETQYF. DNA of the CDR3: TGCAGTGCTAGAAAAGAGGGACCGGGCGGGGAGACCCAGTACTTC.

Ten or more counts support this clonotype. The V call is TRBV28, the J call TRBJ2-7; TRBD1 matches 8 bases. The CDR3 is 15 amino acids. Germline assignment: CDR1 MDHEN and CDR2 SYDVKM. V was clipped by 4 bases and J by 3 bases; unmatched bases: 8. CDR3 amino acids: CASSSVWDRSYEQYF. In nucleotides, the CDR3 is TGTGCCAGCAGTTCTGTATGGGACAGGAGCTACGAGCAGTACTTC.

The chain joins TRBV30 to TRBJ1-2; D unresolved. Germline V CDR1 and CDR2: GTSNPN, SVGIG (reference sequence). The V end lost 1 base, the J end lost 5 bases, and 2 bases lay between the germline ends. The CDR3 spans 10 residues. DNA of the CDR3: TGTGCCTGGAGTGGATATGGCTACACCTTC. Translating it yields CAWSGYGYTF.

This clonotype has at least ten counts. The V gene is TRBV6-1, the J gene TRBJ2-5; TRBD1 aligns across 7 bases. Per the germline V gene, CDR1 is MNHNS and CDR2 is SASEGT. The CDR3 has 15 amino acids. V lost 8 bases to trimming and J lost 0 bases; unmatched junction nucleotides: 9. As DNA, the CDR3 is TGTGCCAGCCAGCCTGGGACAGCGTACCAAGAGACCCAGTACTTC. Amino acids: CASQPGTAYQETQYF.

At least ten counts were recorded for this clonotype. This chain uses TRBV19 with TRBJ2-5; possibly TRBD1 for D (5 bases). The ends were cut back, 3 bases at V and 4 bases at J, with 15 bases in the middle. CDR3 length equals 15 residues. Per the germline V gene, CDR1 is LNHDA and CDR2 is SQIVND (reference sequence). CDR3 bases: TGTGCCAGTAGTATCGCCAGGGTGGGTAGAGAGACCCAGTACTTC. It codes for CASSIARVGRETQYF.

This clonotype was picked up many times. The chain couples TRBV15 to TRBJ2-7; D may be TRBD1 (6 bases). Trimming removed 3 bases from V and 5 bases from J, with 11 bases in between. The CDR3 length is 13 residues. Per the germline V gene, CDR1 is LNHNV and CDR2 is YYDKDF (reference sequence). In DNA form, the CDR3 reads TGTGCCACCAGCAGTGTACAGGGTCACGAGCAGTACTTC. Protein product: CATSSVQGHEQYF.

This clonotype was seen many times. The chain couples TRBV11-2 to TRBJ2-7; 7 bases agree with TRBD2. Trimming cost V 5 bases and J 5 bases; bases outside gene matches: 12. Germline CDR1 reads SGHAT; CDR2 reads FQNNGV. The CDR3 covers 15 residues. CDR3 residues: CASSALAGLRDEQYF. The CDR3 nucleotides are TGTGCCAGCAGCGCGTTAGCGGGTTTGAGGGACGAGCAGTACTTC.

This clonotype was found many times. This chain joins TRBV18 and TRBJ1-1, with 10 bases lining up with TRBD1. Germline assignment: CDR1 KGHSH and CDR2 LQKENI. The CDR3 is 17 amino acids. V shed 3 bases, J shed 3 bases, and the junction held 10 bases outside the gene matches. In DNA, the CDR3 is TGTGCCAGCTCACCGAAAACAGACAGGGGGCTGGACACTGAAGCTTTCTTT. This codes for CASSPKTDRGLDTEAFF. Variable domain in full (rest from reference TRBV18 and TRBJ1-1): NAGVMQNPRHLVRRRGQEARLRCSPMKGHSHVYWYRQLPEEGLKFMVYLQKENIIDESGMPKERFSAEFPKEGPSILRIQQVVRGDSAAYFCASSPKTDRGLDTEAFFGQGTRLTVV.

This clonotype was detected many times. This sequence joins TRBV30 and TRBJ1-5, with no clear D. The V and J ends lost 0 bases and 3 bases respectively, with 6 bases between them. Germline loops: CDR1 GTSNPN, CDR2 SVGIG (reference sequence). This CDR3 is 13 amino acids long. The CDR3 region has the DNA TGTGCCTGGAGTGTCCAGACCAATCAGCCCCAGCATTTT. As protein: CAWSVQTNQPQHF.

This clonotype was counted between two and nine times. The J gene is TRBJ1-1, the V gene TRBV11-2, with D possibly TRBD1 on 6 matching bases. Per the germline V gene, CDR1 is SGHAT and CDR2 is FQNNGV. V lost 6 bases and J lost 5, with 19 bases in between. This CDR3 is built from 15 residues. CDR3 protein: CASRSSQGKRTEAFF. CDR3 coding DNA: TGTGCCAGCAGATCGTCACAGGGTAAGCGGACTGAAGCTTTCTTT.